Detailed here is one TCR beta chain. No count is given, but going by its frequency this clonotype is large (0.1 to 1%). The target of this receptor is not known. Via the germline V gene (reference sequence), CDR1 is DFQATT and CDR2 SNEGSKA. The CDR3 sequence holds 15 residues, the cysteine and phenylalanine included. No DNA was logged. The receptor library was made with 10x single-cell sequencing. CSF cells were profiled with 10X Genomics single-cell V(D)J and 5' gene-expression libraries. An Illumina NextSeq550 was used to sequence CSF single-cell TCR libraries. The paper's processing steps were these. After V(D)J reads were mapped to the vdj-GRCh38 alts ensemble 2.0.0 reference, the Cell Ranger vdj pipeline was used to analyse the reads. A clonotype was defined as a group of cell barcodes sharing the same set of productive CDR3 nucleotide sequences. To connect clonality with transcriptional profiles, clonotype information was added to the gene-expression metadata in Seurat v3.0. Any CSF cell with more than 1,800 genes, more than 7,500 UMIs or more than 10% mitochondrial reads was removed. CDR3-beta sequences were compared against VDJdb to identify TCRs with known antigen specificity. Clone sharing was examined by network analysis using the R package qgraph, in which only TCRs with complete alpha and beta chains were included. The reads went through TCRdb reprocessing, and each CDR3 protein sequence gets one entry with no DNA. The authors' filters were not applied to this entry. This sample's table lists 1,100 to 1,500 distinct CDR3 sequences. The ten most abundant clones make up 11% of the sample.

The sample belongs to a study of CD8 T cells in cerebrospinal fluid in Alzheimer's disease (dated by TCRdb to 2018 to 2021). Background on the whole study: CSF T cell clonal expansion was assessed with two single-cell approaches: plate-based nested PCR sequencing and droplet-based sequencing. The study tested whether clonally expanded T cells were present in cerebrospinal fluid from healthy elderly individuals and from patients with neurodegenerative disease. The droplet-based CSF comparison of patients and controls included roughly nine healthy controls (around 11,000 cells) and roughly nine patients with MCI or Alzheimer's disease (more than 10,000 cells). A total of some 22 samples were covered by the CSF gene-expression analysis, in which Parkinson's disease patients were included.

On the study overall, not on this receptor specifically: The EBV-specific clones were neither the most highly expanded clones nor enriched among patients. In pooled data, a highly expanded clone (at least 3% of TCRs) occurred in 1 of 10 healthy subjects versus most of the 6 Alzheimer's patients. The largest CSF clone made up a higher percentage of TCRs in patients with MCI or Alzheimer's disease than in controls. The authors cautioned that detecting EBV-specific TCRs in CSF does not establish a causal link between EBV and Alzheimer's disease. Only samples with detectable clones went into the overall clonality comparison: some 11 healthy, 5 MCI, 5 AD, and 6 PD.

Every participant was in good physical condition and had no acute infectious disease. Neurodegeneration in patients was confirmed using biomarkers including neurofilament, amyloid-beta and tau. Live CSF cells for droplet-based sequencing were sorted with a live/dead marker. To pellet immune cells, CSF obtained by lumbar puncture was centrifuged at 300g. Each CSF sample was checked for red blood cells, and any sample showing blood contamination was excluded. CSF cells were cryopreserved in freezing medium, frozen overnight at -80 degrees C, and subsequently stored in liquid nitrogen. CSF samples were stored for less than seven months before analysis.

The sequence joins TRBV20-1 to TRBJ2-5; without DNA, the TCRdb call of TRBD2 cannot be checked. This TCR was recovered from a human donor with mild cognitive impairment. Sample: cerebrospinal fluid. For the CDR3, the sequence is CSVEWDIRPPETQYF.